These 11 T cell receptor beta chains were sequenced from one sample in a study of blood T cell repertoires in COVID-19. TCRdb keeps only in-frame clones here, not all; method: immunoSEQ multiplex PCR. Of tens of thousands of clones in the sample, under 90% were seen once. Sequenced input: peripheral blood. The receptors originated from a woman of 80 years or more with COVID-19, enrolled during active disease.

The CDR3 here is CASSLTLGQFYGYTF. The CDR3 nucleotides read TGTGCCAGCAGTCTAACTCTGGGACAGTTCTATGGCTACACCTTC. The chain recombines TRBV28 with TRBJ1-2, with 7 bases that match TRBD1. In germline, CDR1 is MDHEN, CDR2 SYDVKM. J gave up 4 bases and V 5 bases, and 10 bases lay outside the gene matches. The CDR3 length is 15 residues.

This clone was found a few times. The genes are TRBV4-1 and TRBJ2-1, with 8 bases lining up with TRBD2. J was trimmed by 6 bases and V by 0 bases; bases with no gene match: 4. The CDR3 contains 15 residues. CDR1 and CDR2 from the germline V gene are MGHRA and YSYEKL. The CDR3 spells CASSQERGALNEQFF. The CDR3 region has the DNA TGCGCCAGCAGCCAAGAGCGGGGGGCCCTCAATGAGCAGTTCTTC.

V gene TRBV19 combines with J gene TRBJ1-1; the D gene is possibly TRBD1 (5 bases). Germline CDR1 reads LNHDA; CDR2 reads SQIVND (reference sequence). V lost 3 bases to trimming and J lost 2 bases, with 19 bases between them. The CDR3 spans 17 residues. CDR3 DNA sequence: TGTGCCAGTAGTATCGGCAGCGGGGGATGGGTTAACACTGAAGCTTTCTTT. This gives the protein CASSIGSGGWVNTEAFF.

The chain couples TRBV10-3 to TRBJ1-6; no firm D call. Trimming pared 3 bases from V and 6 bases from J, leaving 6 bases between. Germline-derived CDR1 and CDR2 are ENHRY and SYGVKD. The CDR3 consists of 13 residues. CDR3 loop: CAISDSANSPLHF. The CDR3 nucleotides are TGTGCCATCAGTGACAGCGCTAATTCACCCCTCCACTTT.

Only one count was recorded for this clone. The DNA for the CDR3 is TGTGCCAGCAGTGAAGCGAGGACACTCATGGCCTACAATGAGCAGTTCTTC. It encodes CASSEARTLMAYNEQFF. J is TRBJ2-1 and V is TRBV6-1, with D possibly TRBD1 on 5 matching bases. The CDR3 contains 17 residues. CDR1 MNHNS and CDR2 SASEGT come from the germline V gene. The V end lost 0 bases, the J end lost 2 bases, and 14 bases lay between the germline ends.

The gene calls are TRBV3-1 (or the pseudogene TRBV3-2) and TRBJ1-5; maybe TRBD1 (6 bases). The germline V and J ends were trimmed by 4 bases and 6 bases, with 10 bases remaining between them. This CDR3 is 13 amino acids long. The germline V gene encodes CDR1 LGHDT and CDR2 YNNKEL (reference sequence). CDR3 sequence reads: CASSRRGFQPQHF. Written as DNA, the CDR3 is TGTGCCAGCAGCCGCAGGGGTTTTCAGCCCCAGCATTTT.

This chain links TRBV6-6 with TRBJ2-6; 9 bases map to TRBD1. Germline V gives CDR1 MNHNY, CDR2 SVGAGI (reference sequence). CDR3 size: 17 residues. The V and J ends lost 5 bases and 2 bases, in that order; junction bases with no gene match: 7. The chain's CDR3 is CASSPGQGNTGANVLTF. In DNA form, the CDR3 reads TGTGCCAGCAGTCCGGGACAGGGTAACACTGGGGCCAACGTCCTGACTTTC.

The chain is built from TRBV5-1 and TRBJ1-4; D unresolved. In germline, CDR1 is SGHRS, CDR2 YFSETQ. V gave up 1 base and J gave up 0 bases, with 7 bases separating them. CDR3 length: 15 residues. The CDR3 reads CASSLTGATNEKLFF. The CDR3 DNA reads as TGCGCCAGCAGCTTGACCGGAGCAACTAATGAAAAACTGTTTTTT.

This sequence joins TRBV2 and TRBJ1-3, with a tentative D call TRBD1 (5 bases). This CDR3 comprises 14 residues. Germline lookup yields CDR1 SNHLY and CDR2 FYNNEI. Trimming removed 1 base from V and 8 bases from J, with 12 bases in between. The CDR3: CASSEGGTIHTIYF. The CDR3 nucleotides are TGTGCCAGCAGTGAAGGGGGCACAATACACACCATATATTTT. Full variable domain (remainder filled in from reference TRBV2 and TRBJ1-3): EPEVTQTPSHQVTQMGQEVILRCVPISNHLYFYWYRQILGQKVEFLVSFYNNEISEKSEIFDDQFSVERPDGSNFTLKIRSTKLEDSAMYFCASSEGGTIHTIYFGEGSWLTVV.

The rearrangement joins TRBV19 to TRBJ2-7; no firm D call. CDR1 is LNHDA and CDR2 is SQIVND in the germline V gene (reference sequence). The V gene lost 5 bases and the J gene lost 5 bases, with 16 bases spanning the gap. The CDR3 sequence is 14 residues long. CDR3 nucleotides: TGTGCCAGTAGTGACTTCCGCCCTCCTAACGAGCAGTACTTC. Translation gives CASSDFRPPNEQYF.

The CDR3 region has the DNA TGTGCCAGCCTAGGCTTGGGTCTCTCTGGAAACACCATATATTTT. It codes for CASLGLGLSGNTIYF. This chain joins TRBV19 and TRBJ1-3; D is uncertain. The CDR3 extends over 15 amino acids. V shed 9 bases and J shed 0 bases, with 15 bases lying between them. Germline CDR1 reads LNHDA; CDR2 reads SQIVND (reference sequence). The full variable domain, its missing parts supplied by reference TRBV19 and TRBJ1-3, is DGGITQSPKYLFRKEGQNVTLSCEQNLNHDAMYWYRQDPGQGLRLIYYSQIVNDFQKGDIAEGYSVSREKKESFPLTVTSAQKNPTAFYLCASLGLGLSGNTIYFGEGSWLTVV.